This paragraph covers one T cell receptor (beta chain) sequence. J was trimmed by 8 bases and V by 1 base; bases with no gene match: 4. The CDR3 loop spans 13 amino acids. The entry originates in a study of blood T cell repertoires in COVID-19. Study as a whole: Samples of COVID-19 (acute and convalescent) were obtained from the United States, Italy and Spain.

Original processing methods: Estimates of nucleated cell counts were drawn from the amplification of reference gene primers. Sequenced by immunoSEQ multiplex PCR; TCRdb stores in-frame clones only, minus some. The D gene and trimming were derived from the DNA, and the V and J assignments and clone size from that table. The data hold 200,000 to 250,000 clones, with approximately 91% observed a single time. This TCR came from a man aged 55 to 70 who had recovered from COVID-19. The chain uses TRBV12-3 or TRBV12-4 and TRBJ2-5, with TRBD1 matching over 7 bases. Sequences were obtained from peripheral blood. CDR3 DNA: TGTGCCAGCAGTTTAGGACAGGGTATTACCCAGTACTTC. Translated: CASSLGQGITQYF.